The clone carrying this T cell receptor (beta chain) was observed at least ten times. What it binds is unknown. The investigators amplified TCR beta CDR3 regions from RNA transcripts. Using the HTBI primer set, a first-round RT-PCR was run on the TCR CDR3. TCRdb fed the multiplex PCR reads into MiXCR, producing one record per CDR3 protein. The table includes hundreds of thousands of distinct CDR3 sequences, 38% detected once. The germline V and J ends were trimmed by 4 bases and 2 bases, with 12 bases remaining between them. Germline assignment: CDR1 LNHDA and CDR2 SQIVND (reference sequence). This CDR3 comprises 15 residues. This sample was included in a study of T cells in Graves' hyperthyroidism and ophthalmopathy. Study-level findings and limits: Ophthalmopathy was separated from stable hyperthyroidism by a 13 V-J model. Ophthalmopathy, which appeared later, was predicted by the model a median approximately 6 months before onset.

Material for sequencing was blood. V gene TRBV19 combines with J gene TRBJ1-5; D uncertain. This sequence originates from a young man with Graves' hyperthyroidism. The CDR3, as DNA: TGTGCCAGTAGTAGTTCACCCCGAGGCAATCAGCCCCAGCATTTT. Amino acids: CASSSSPRGNQPQHF.